Shown below are 14 T cell receptor beta chains from a single sample sequenced in a study of blood T cell repertoires in COVID-19. This table comes from immunoSEQ multiplex PCR, and its TCRdb copy is limited to in-frame clones, with some not included. This table holds approximately 140,000 clones, around 87% found once. The sample taken for sequencing was peripheral blood. These receptors were collected from a man in his 70s with active COVID-19.

This rearrangement joins TRBV7-3 to TRBJ1-1; 7 bases fit TRBD1. Germline V CDR1 and CDR2: SGHTA, FQGTGA. V shed 3 bases and J 1 base; nucleotides not matched to a gene: 2. This CDR3 is 14 amino acids long. Here the CDR3 DNA reads TGTGCCAGCAGCTTGGGACAGACGAACACTGAAGCTTTCTTT. As protein: CASSLGQTNTEAFF.

The CDR3 is CASSQGDYGGRDRDTQYF. For the CDR3, the DNA is TGTGCCAGCAGCCAAGGGGACTACGGAGGGAGGGACAGGGATACGCAGTATTTT. J is TRBJ2-3 and V is TRBV4-2; D possibly corresponds to TRBD1 (8 bases). The ends were cut back, 1 base at V and 6 bases at J, with 23 bases in the middle. Germline V gives CDR1 LGHNA, CDR2 YNFKEQ. CDR3 size: 18 residues.

This rearrangement joins TRBV7-2 to TRBJ2-7, with a tentative D call TRBD1 (6 bases). This CDR3 is 14 amino acids long. Looked up from germline, CDR1 is SGHTA and CDR2 is FQGNSA. The V and J ends lost 5 bases and 4 bases respectively, with 15 bases between them. The CDR3 sequence is CASSKYREFYEQYF. The CDR3 nucleotides are TGTGCCAGCAGCAAATACAGGGAATTTTACGAGCAGTACTTC.

This chain joins TRBV3-1 (or the pseudogene TRBV3-2) and TRBJ2-3; D may be TRBD1 (8 bases). V was pared by 4 bases and J by 4 bases, with 15 bases between. CDR1 and CDR2 from the germline V gene are LGHDT and YNNKEL (reference sequence). The CDR3 spans 15 residues. CDR3 nucleotides: TGTGCCAGCAGCCCCGGACAGGGAGGGGCAGATACGCAGTATTTT. Residues: CASSPGQGGADTQYF.

This clone was seen a single time. The gene calls are TRBV2 and TRBJ2-1, with a tentative D call TRBD1 (5 bases). There are 14 residues in the CDR3. Trimming shortened V by 0 bases and J by 7 bases, and 10 bases separated the two germline ends. Germline lookup yields CDR1 SNHLY and CDR2 FYNNEI. CDR3 bases: TGTGCCAGCAGTGAAGCGCTTCAGGGTAATGAGCAGTTCTTC. Its translation: CASSEALQGNEQFF.

The chain is built from TRBV27 and TRBJ2-5; 10 bases fit TRBD2. The V segment lost 4 bases and the J segment 5 bases; nucleotides outside the gene matches: 10. Germline CDR1 is MNHEY and CDR2 is SMNVEV (reference sequence). The CDR3 spans 16 residues. The chain's CDR3 is CASSYHSSGSSETQYF. CDR3 in DNA: TGTGCCAGCAGTTACCACTCTAGCGGGAGCAGCGAGACCCAGTACTTC.

The chain carries TRBV29-1 and TRBJ2-7; weak D call: TRBD1 (6 bases). This CDR3 contains 13 residues. Germline CDR1 SQVTM, CDR2 ANQGSEA. V was pared by 5 bases and J by 0 bases, with 11 bases between. DNA of the CDR3: TGCAGCGTTCGGACAGCGGTCTCCTACGAGCAGTACTTC. This gives the protein CSVRTAVSYEQYF.

The chain is built from TRBV19 and TRBJ2-1; tentative D call: TRBD1 (5 bases). CDR3 length: 16 amino acids. Deletions cut 3 bases from V and 5 bases from J, with 17 bases between. From germline, CDR1 is LNHDA and CDR2 SQIVND (reference sequence). The CDR3 DNA is TGTGCCAGTAGTATTACAAGGGGCGCGTCAAACAATGAGCAGTTCTTC. Its translation: CASSITRGASNNEQFF.

This sequence joins TRBV12-3 or TRBV12-4 and TRBJ2-7; 9 bases are a match to TRBD1. This CDR3 has 13 amino acids. After removal of 6 bases from V and 2 bases from J, the junction contained 2 bases not matched to a gene. CDR3 protein: CASRRTGAYEQYF. The CDR3 DNA reads TGTGCCAGCAGACGGACAGGGGCCTACGAGCAGTACTTC.

This clone was found a few times. This chain uses TRBV10-3 with TRBJ2-2; 10 nucleotides line up with TRBD1. The germline gives CDR1 ENHRY, CDR2 SYGVKD. This CDR3 has 17 residues. V dropped 1 base and J dropped 4; count of bases not matched to a gene: 6. This CDR3 is CAISEFAWTGGTGELFF. CDR3 sequence (DNA): TGTGCCATCAGTGAGTTCGCCTGGACAGGGGGCACCGGGGAGCTGTTTTTT.

This chain links TRBV6-2 or TRBV6-3 with TRBJ2-3, with 8 bases identical to TRBD2. After removal of 5 bases from V and 7 bases from J, the junction contained 11 bases not matched to a gene. CDR3 length: 15 amino acids. The germline V gene encodes CDR1 MNHEY and CDR2 SVGEGT. The CDR3 sequence is CASSNFAGGFYTQYF. The CDR3 DNA is TGTGCCAGCAGTAATTTTGCGGGAGGATTTTATACGCAGTATTTT.

The CDR3 reads CASRIQGTTEAFF. The CDR3 nucleotides are TGTGCCAGTAGGATACAGGGGACCACTGAAGCTTTCTTT. This chain links TRBV19 with TRBJ1-1; 7 bases are a match to TRBD1. The V gene end was trimmed by 6 bases and the J gene end by 4 bases; junction bases not matched to a gene: 5. The CDR3 spans 13 residues. Germline CDR1 and CDR2: LNHDA and SQIVND (reference sequence). Full variable domain (missing parts from reference TRBV19 and TRBJ1-1): DGGITQSPKYLFRKEGQNVTLSCEQNLNHDAMYWYRQDPGQGLRLIYYSQIVNDFQKGDIAEGYSVSREKKESFPLTVTSAQKNPTAFYLCASRIQGTTEAFFGQGTRLTVV.

This clone showed up just once. This chain connects TRBV13 to TRBJ2-4, with TRBD2 matching over 7 bases. Germline CDR1 and CDR2: PRHDT and FYEKMQ (reference sequence). J was trimmed by 0 bases and V by 5 bases; bases with no gene match: 7. The CDR3 sequence is 16 residues long. The CDR3 region has the DNA TGTGCCAGCAGCCCAGGGAGGGGCGGAGCCAAAAACATTCAGTACTTC. Translation gives CASSPGRGGAKNIQYF.

This chain links TRBV19 with TRBJ2-1; 9 nucleotides align to TRBD2. The CDR3 is made up of 14 amino acids. Germline lookup yields CDR1 LNHDA and CDR2 SQIVND (reference sequence). J lost 8 bases, V lost 7 bases, and 9 bases had no gene match. The CDR3 loop reads CASNRREGSDEQFF. CDR3 in DNA: TGTGCCAGTAATAGGCGGGAGGGGTCCGATGAGCAGTTCTTC. The variable domain in full, completed from reference TRBV19 and TRBJ2-1, reads DGGITQSPKYLFRKEGQNVTLSCEQNLNHDAMYWYRQDPGQGLRLIYYSQIVNDFQKGDIAEGYSVSREKKESFPLTVTSAQKNPTAFYLCASNRREGSDEQFFGPGTRLTVL.